The 23 T cell receptor beta chains below come from one sample, sequenced in a study of radiotherapy plus CTLA-4 blockade in lung cancer. TCRdb keeps only in-frame clones here, not all; method: immunoSEQ multiplex PCR. The data contain about 98,000 clones, almost 90% of them singletons. The sample in question was peripheral blood, obtained from a patient treated with radiotherapy plus ipilimumab. The receptors originated from a human donor with non-small cell lung cancer that progressed on radiotherapy plus ipilimumab.

The rearrangement links TRBV6-1 to TRBJ1-2; 7 nucleotides agree with TRBD1. Germline CDR1 MNHNS, CDR2 SASEGT. V dropped 4 bases and J dropped 6; count of bases not matched to a gene: 11. The CDR3 runs to 15 residues. The CDR3 DNA follows: TGTGCCAGCAGTGGAAGTGCGACAGGGAATAATGGCTACACCTTC. Amino acid sequence: CASSGSATGNNGYTF.

This chain connects TRBV7-4 to TRBJ2-1; the match to TRBD2 covers 8 bases. The CDR3 spans 20 residues. V shed 5 bases and J 4 bases; nucleotides not matched to a gene: 22. CDR1 and CDR2 (germline): SGHVT, SQSDAQ. DNA of the CDR3: TGTGCCAGCAGCAACCCACTAGCGGATATACAATGTAGGGCATACAATGAGCAGTTCTTC. Its translation is CASSNPLADIQCRAYNEQFF.

This chain joins TRBV5-6 and TRBJ1-1; D is unresolved. Germline CDR1 reads SGHDT; CDR2 reads YYEEEE. V lost 1 base to trimming and J lost 3 bases, with 10 bases between them. This CDR3 is 14 amino acids long. The CDR3 bases are TGTGCCAGCAGCTTGCAGCGGAGTCACACTGAAGCTTTCTTT. Translated, it gives CASSLQRSHTEAFF.

The V and J genes are TRBV10-1 and TRBJ1-1; the D is unclear. This CDR3 has 14 residues. V dropped 2 bases and J dropped 0 bases, with 7 bases sitting between them. The germline gives CDR1 WNHNN, CDR2 SYGVQD (reference sequence). The CDR3 sequence is CASSETALNTEAFF. The CDR3 DNA follows: TGCGCCAGCAGTGAGACAGCCCTGAACACTGAAGCTTTCTTT.

The chain is built from TRBV7-6 and TRBJ2-7, with D perhaps matching TRBD2 (5 bases). The length of the CDR3 is 12 residues. Per the germline V gene, CDR1 is SGHVS and CDR2 is FNYEAQ. Trimming took off 8 bases at V and 2 bases at J, with 10 bases between the two ends. CDR3 loop: CASGEGAYEQYF. As DNA, the CDR3 is TGTGCCAGCGGAGAGGGAGCCTACGAGCAGTACTTC.

The rearrangement links TRBV7-8 to TRBJ1-2; the match to TRBD1 covers 10 bases. Germline V gene sequence: CDR1 SGHVS, CDR2 FQNEAQ. Trimming removed 4 bases from V and 4 bases from J; junction bases left unmatched: 15. The CDR3 sequence is 18 residues long. The CDR3 region is CASSYGTGDDSFFYGYTF. The CDR3 DNA follows: TGTGCCAGCAGCTACGGGACAGGGGACGACTCGTTTTTCTATGGCTACACCTTC.

This sequence joins TRBV4-1 and TRBJ2-1, with TRBD2 as a possible D gene (7 bases). Germline CDR1 reads MGHRA; CDR2 reads YSYEKL. Trimming took 4 bases from V and 6 from J, leaving 25 bases between them. The CDR3 length is 18 residues. CDR3 sequence (DNA): TGCGCCAGCAGCCTCGGTGGGGGGGCCAGACTAGCCCCCAATGAGCAGTTCTTC. It translates to CASSLGGGARLAPNEQFF.

This clone was recorded a few times. This chain connects TRBV5-1 to TRBJ1-3, with TRBD1 matching over 9 bases. Trimming cost V 0 bases and J 5 bases; bases outside gene matches: 3. The germline V gene has CDR1 SGHRS and CDR2 YFSETQ. This CDR3 region has 15 residues. The CDR3 DNA follows: TGCGCCAGCAGCTTGGGACAGGGGGTACGAAACACCATATATTTT. As protein: CASSLGQGVRNTIYF.

The J gene is TRBJ2-3, the V gene TRBV5-1, with D possibly matching TRBD2 (6 bases). This CDR3 spans 17 amino acids. Germline CDR1 and CDR2: SGHRS and YFSETQ. V lost 4 bases and J lost 3, with 21 bases in between. CDR3 nucleotide sequence: TGCGCCAGCAGCCCGGTGAATCGAGGGGCGGGGACAGATACGCAGTATTTT. It yields the protein CASSPVNRGAGTDTQYF.

The table lists this clone with a count of one. This rearrangement joins TRBV5-5 to TRBJ1-1; no reliable D call. V was trimmed by 0 bases and J by 3 bases, leaving 24 bases between them. CDR3 length: 19 amino acids. Germline loops: CDR1 SGHKS, CDR2 YYEKEE (reference sequence). This CDR3 reads CASSLGPSDWGISDTEAFF. The CDR3 nucleotides are TGTGCCAGCAGCTTGGGGCCTTCGGACTGGGGAATATCGGACACTGAAGCTTTCTTT.

To note about this clone: In the same sample, other DNA sequences code for this CDR3. The chain links TRBV7-3 to TRBJ2-1, with TRBD2 as a possible D gene (6 bases). The CDR3 loop spans 14 amino acids. Germline CDR1 reads SGHTA; CDR2 reads FQGTGA. Trimming took 1 base from V and 2 from J, leaving 6 bases between them. The CDR3 DNA follows: TGTGCCAGCAGCTTAAGCGGGACCTACAATGAGCAGTTCTTC. Encoded protein: CASSLSGTYNEQFF.

The chain joins TRBV11-2 to TRBJ2-2, with D perhaps TRBD1 (6 bases). Trimming cost V 0 bases and J 4 bases, with 9 bases left between them. Germline V gives CDR1 SGHAT, CDR2 FQNNGV. CDR3 length equals 15 residues. Written as DNA, the CDR3 is TGTGCCAGCAGCTTAGATACAGGGAGCACCGGGGAGCTGTTTTTT. This gives the protein CASSLDTGSTGELFF.

The V gene is TRBV5-1, the J gene TRBJ1-1; D possibly corresponds to TRBD1 (5 bases). The CDR3 sequence is 16 residues long. V shed 0 bases and J shed 5 bases, with 17 bases lying between them. Germline values: CDR1 SGHRS, CDR2 YFSETQ. CDR3 nucleotides: TGCGCCAGCAGCTTGGACCCCGGGGGAGGATCGACTGAAGCTTTCTTT. Its protein is CASSLDPGGGSTEAFF. The full variable domain, in which reference TRBV5-1 and TRBJ1-1 provide the parts outside the CDR3, is KAGVTQTPRYLIKTRGQQVTLSCSPISGHRSVSWYQQTPGQGLQFLFEYFSETQRNKGNFPGRFSGRQFSNSRSEMNVSTLELGDSALYLCASSLDPGGGSTEAFFGQGTRLTVV.

This sequence joins TRBV2 and TRBJ2-1; a possible D gene is TRBD1 (5 bases). The germline CDR1 and CDR2 sequences are SNHLY and FYNNEI. The length of the CDR3 is 16 residues. V was shortened by 4 bases and J by 4 bases, with 17 bases between the two germline ends. The CDR3 reads CASSVGQGNIYNEQFF. The CDR3 nucleotides are TGTGCCAGCAGTGTAGGGCAGGGCAACATTTACAATGAGCAGTTCTTC.

V and J are TRBV19 and TRBJ2-2, with 11 bases that match TRBD1. CDR1 LNHDA and CDR2 SQIVND come from the germline V gene (reference sequence). Germline trimming cut 1 base from V and 3 bases from J; bases unmatched to any gene: 1. The CDR3 is 16 amino acids. Here the CDR3 reads CASSIGTGGDTGELFF. CDR3 bases: TGTGCCAGTAGTATAGGGACAGGGGGCGACACCGGGGAGCTGTTTTTT.

The chain combines TRBV11-3 with TRBJ2-5; tentative D call: TRBD2 (6 bases). Trimming removed 4 bases at V and 2 bases at J, with 14 bases between. This CDR3 spans 15 amino acids. CDR1 SGHNT and CDR2 YENEEA come from the germline V gene. CDR3 sequence: CASSSRELEQETQYF. CDR3 DNA: TGTGCCAGCAGCTCCCGGGAGCTAGAACAAGAGACCCAGTACTTC.

The chain is built from TRBV6-6 and TRBJ2-7; 10 nucleotides match TRBD1. The junction had 6 bases not matched to a gene; V was cut back by 4 bases and J by 3 bases. This CDR3 comprises 15 residues. Germline assignment: CDR1 MNHNY and CDR2 SVGAGI (reference sequence). Here the CDR3 DNA reads TGTGCCAGCAGTTTTTCGGACAGGGGGAGCTACGAGCAGTACTTC. It translates to CASSFSDRGSYEQYF.

J is TRBJ1-1 and V is TRBV5-8; no definite D call. V dropped 0 bases and J dropped 4 bases, with 16 bases sitting between them. Germline loops: CDR1 SGHTS, CDR2 YDEGEE. This CDR3 has 16 residues. The CDR3 reads CASSLGWQFMATEAFF. CDR3 sequence (DNA): TGTGCCAGCAGCTTGGGTTGGCAATTTATGGCCACTGAAGCTTTCTTT.

The rearrangement links TRBV30 to TRBJ2-7; TRBD2 aligns across 8 bases. CDR1 is GTSNPN, CDR2 SVGIG, per germline (reference sequence). The CDR3 length is 13 residues. The V gene end was trimmed by 3 bases and the J gene end by 3 bases; junction bases not matched to a gene: 4. CDR3: CAWRRAGVYEQYF. CDR3 in DNA: TGTGCCTGGAGACGAGCGGGAGTCTACGAGCAGTACTTC.

V gene TRBV9 combines with J gene TRBJ2-5; TRBD2 matches 8 bases. V gave up 0 bases and J gave up 2 bases; unmatched junction bases: 6. Germline V CDR1 and CDR2: SGDLS, YYNGEE. This CDR3 comprises 16 residues. CDR3 sequence (DNA): TGTGCCAGCAGCGTAGCGCCCGCTAGCGGGCAAGAGACCCAGTACTTC. It is translated as CASSVAPASGQETQYF.

The chain carries TRBV7-9 and TRBJ2-5; D gene ambiguous. The CDR3 loop spans 13 amino acids. V was pared by 3 bases and J by 2 bases, with 7 bases between. Germline V gives CDR1 SEHNR, CDR2 FQNEAQ (reference sequence). The CDR3 DNA reads as TGTGCCAGCAGCTTGGTCGGACAAGAGACCCAGTACTTC. Translating it yields CASSLVGQETQYF.

The chain has TRBV5-1 and TRBJ1-1, with TRBD1 matching 7 bases. V dropped 4 bases and J dropped 1; count of bases not matched to a gene: 4. Looked up from germline, CDR1 is SGHRS and CDR2 is YFSETQ. The CDR3 sequence is 14 residues long. The CDR3 region is CASSGDRTNTEAFF. The CDR3 region has the DNA TGCGCCAGCAGCGGGGACAGAACGAACACTGAAGCTTTCTTT.

The V call is TRBV2, the J call TRBJ2-1; no clear D. Trimming pared 7 bases from V and 0 bases from J, leaving 13 bases between. This CDR3 comprises 15 residues. Germline CDR1 SNHLY, CDR2 FYNNEI. Here the CDR3 DNA reads TGTGCCAGCAAAGTAGAACTTAGCTCCTACAATGAGCAGTTCTTC. This sequence encodes CASKVELSSYNEQFF.